This T cell receptor beta chain was captured in a study of CD8+ T cells in alopecia areata. This clone appeared a few times. Its antigen is currently unknown. As the sequencing template, cDNA was produced by extracting RNA and reverse transcribing it. The data were produced by immunoSEQ multiplex PCR, yet TCRdb's version contains in-frame clones alone and is incomplete. The sample comprises 200,000 or so clones, about 62% of which are singletons, and about 5.5% rests with the top ten. CDR3 size: 14 residues. Germline V gene lookup returns CDR1 LNHNV and CDR2 YYDKDF (reference sequence). The V gene end was trimmed by 3 bases and the J gene end by 1 base; junction bases not matched to a gene: 2. The study, taken as a whole, reports: A large proportion of expanded lesional clones were detected persisting in scalp and blood during tofacitinib. Although TCR sharing was seen in mice, sharing across patients was less clear, possibly for HLA-related reasons. Tofacitinib delivered significant drops in scalp clonality and in expanded CD8+ clones among the top 100.

Treatment indicated: oral pan-JAK inhibitor, 5-10 mg twice daily. Peripheral blood and lesional scalp punch biopsies were taken from alopecia areata patients. Sequencing used CD4+ T cells sorted from blood, obtained at week 24, from a patient treated with tofacitinib. The clonotype originates from a human donor with alopecia areata. This rearrangement joins TRBV15 to TRBJ1-1; 7 nucleotides match TRBD1. As DNA, the CDR3 is TGTGCCACCAGCAGGGCAGGGGGGAACACTGAAGCTTTCTTT. It codes for CATSRAGGNTEAFF.